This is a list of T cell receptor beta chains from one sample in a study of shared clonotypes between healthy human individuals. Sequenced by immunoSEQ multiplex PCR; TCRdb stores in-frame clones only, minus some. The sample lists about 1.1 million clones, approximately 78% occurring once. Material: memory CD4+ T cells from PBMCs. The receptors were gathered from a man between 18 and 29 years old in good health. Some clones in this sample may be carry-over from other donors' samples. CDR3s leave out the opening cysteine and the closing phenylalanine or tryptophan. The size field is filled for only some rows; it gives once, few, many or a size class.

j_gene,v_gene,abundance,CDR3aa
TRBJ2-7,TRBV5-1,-,ASSRIGSTYEQY
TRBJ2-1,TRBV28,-,ASSSAAGGHDYNEQF
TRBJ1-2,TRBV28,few,ASSFRDQRIYGYT
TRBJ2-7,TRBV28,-,ASIGGRAWYEQY
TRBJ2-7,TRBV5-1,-,ASSSGWRLAGTEQY
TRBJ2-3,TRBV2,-,ASSGGRGGRVDTQY
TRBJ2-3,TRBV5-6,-,ASSPGTGSTDTQY
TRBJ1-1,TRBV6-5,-,ASRMNLGAEAF
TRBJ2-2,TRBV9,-,ASSALAGGPGELF
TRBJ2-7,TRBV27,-,ASSFRGGYEQY
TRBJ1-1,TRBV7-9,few,ASSPIRLDRTNTEAF
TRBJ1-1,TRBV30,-,AWTRTGWNTEAF